One and the same sample provided the 19 T cell receptor beta chains below, sequenced in a study of CD8 T cells in Susac syndrome. A quantity of about 0.5 to 1 ug RNA underwent reverse transcription using random hexamers. A single record per CDR3 protein comes from TCRdb applying MiXCR to the immunoSEQ multiplex PCR reads. The profile shows more than 110,000 distinct CDR3 sequences, approximately 95% of them singletons. Sequenced input: CD8+ T cells from PBMCs. The receptors derive from a human donor in good health.

The V call is TRBV7-9, the J call TRBJ2-1, with D unresolved. CDR3 length: 14 residues. Trimming took 3 bases from V and 5 from J, leaving 11 bases between them. Looked up from germline, CDR1 is SEHNR and CDR2 is FQNEAQ (reference sequence). This CDR3 is CASSFGQVHNEQFF. CDR3 DNA: TGTGCCAGCAGCTTTGGTCAGGTCCACAATGAGCAGTTCTTC.

This clonotype was detected only once. V gene TRBV28 combines with J gene TRBJ2-7; TRBD1 or TRBD2 may be the D gene (5 bases each). The CDR3 has 16 amino acids. The V end was cut by 6 bases, the J end by 6 bases, with 24 bases between. Germline V gives CDR1 MDHEN, CDR2 SYDVKM. The CDR3 loop is CASRTGTDVGITEQYF. The CDR3, as DNA: TGTGCCAGCAGAACCGGGACCGACGTGGGGATTACCGAGCAGTACTTC. The whole variable domain, filled in from reference TRBV28 and TRBJ2-7, reads DVKVTQSSRYLVKRTGEKVFLECVQDMDHENMFWYRQDPGLGLRLIYFSYDVKMKEKGDIPEGYSVSREKKERFSLILESASTNQTSMYLCASRTGTDVGITEQYFGPGTRLTVT.

The CDR3 protein is CASSTSLEQYF. CDR3 DNA sequence: TGTGCCAGCAGCACTAGTCTTGAGCAGTACTTC. This rearrangement joins TRBV7-2 to TRBJ2-7, with D perhaps TRBD2 (5 bases). This CDR3 is 11 amino acids long. Per the germline V gene, CDR1 is SGHTA and CDR2 is FQGNSA. V was shortened by 5 bases and J by 7 bases, with 9 bases between the two germline ends. Full variable domain (outside the CDR3, taken from reference TRBV7-2 and TRBJ2-7): GAGVSQSPSNKVTEKGKDVELRCDPISGHTALYWYRQSLGQGLEFLIYFQGNSAPDKSGLPSDRFSAERTGGSVSTLTIQRTQQEDSAVYLCASSTSLEQYFGPGTRLTVT.

This clonotype was seen only once. The rearrangement joins TRBV20-1 to TRBJ2-1, with D unresolved. Germline CDR1 and CDR2: DFQATT and SNEGSKA (reference sequence). Trimming took 5 bases from V and 7 from J, leaving 6 bases between them. The CDR3 consists of 10 residues. CDR3 sequence (DNA): TGCAGTGCTTCGGAGAATGAGCAGTTCTTC. Amino acids: CSASENEQFF.

This rearrangement joins TRBV11-2 to TRBJ1-1; D might be TRBD1 (5 bases). The CDR3 has 13 residues. Trimming pared 6 bases from V and 8 bases from J, leaving 16 bases between. Germline V gene lookup returns CDR1 SGHAT and CDR2 FQNNGV. The CDR3 spells CASRVGTSREAFF. CDR3 sequence (DNA): TGTGCCAGCAGAGTGGGGACGTCCAGAGAAGCTTTCTTT.

This chain links TRBV3-1 with TRBJ2-7; possibly TRBD1 or TRBD2 for D (5 bases each). The germline gives CDR1 LGHDT, CDR2 YNNKEL (reference sequence). V lost 4 bases to trimming and J lost 10 bases, with 11 bases between them. The CDR3 runs to 11 residues. The CDR3 DNA is TGTGCCAGCAGCCCACGGGACGGACAGTACTTC. Translating it yields CASSPRDGQYF.

The chain employs TRBV6-2 or TRBV6-3 and TRBJ2-7, with 8 positions matching TRBD1. Germline CDR1 and CDR2: MNHEY and SVGEGT. The CDR3 sequence is 12 residues long. After removal of 6 bases from V and 5 bases from J, the junction contained 3 bases not matched to a gene. This CDR3 is CASRDRVDEQYF. The CDR3 DNA reads TGTGCCAGCAGGGACAGGGTCGACGAGCAGTACTTC.

This chain links TRBV2 with TRBJ2-2, with D possibly being TRBD1 (5 bases). Germline V gene lookup returns CDR1 SNHLY and CDR2 FYNNEI. Deletions cut 3 bases from V and 8 bases from J, with 10 bases between. The CDR3 extends over 13 amino acids. The CDR3 sequence: CASSDFRAGELFF. In DNA form, the CDR3 reads TGTGCCAGCAGTGACTTCAGGGCTGGGGAGCTGTTTTTT.

This rearrangement joins TRBV20-1 to TRBJ2-7, with 7 bases aligning to TRBD2. Germline V gene lookup returns CDR1 DFQATT and CDR2 SNEGSKA (reference sequence). CDR3 length equals 13 residues. V gave up 7 bases and J gave up 0 bases; unmatched junction bases: 6. CDR3 sequence reads: CSDRDYSSYEQYF. The CDR3 DNA reads TGCAGTGACCGGGACTACAGCTCCTACGAGCAGTACTTC.

The chain is built from TRBV27 and TRBJ1-5, with D perhaps TRBD1 (5 bases). CDR1 MNHEY and CDR2 SMNVEV come from the germline V gene (reference sequence). The CDR3 is 14 residues long. V lost 5 bases, J lost 7 bases, and 15 bases lay in between. The CDR3 here is CASSPSKAGQPQHF. Here the CDR3 DNA reads TGTGCCAGCAGTCCCTCGAAGGCAGGGCAGCCCCAGCATTTT.

The genes are TRBV7-9 and TRBJ2-3; D is perhaps TRBD2 (5 bases). Looked up from germline, CDR1 is SEHNR and CDR2 is FQNEAQ (reference sequence). V was clipped by 7 bases and J by 6 bases, with 20 bases between them. The CDR3 sequence is 15 residues long. DNA for the CDR3: TGTGCCAGCACCTTCGGACTGTTCTCGACCGATACGCAGTATTTT. Translated, it gives CASTFGLFSTDTQYF.

This clonotype was counted once. This rearrangement joins TRBV12-3 or TRBV12-4 to TRBJ1-1, with D maybe TRBD1 (5 bases). V was clipped by 7 bases and J by 2 bases, with 14 bases between them. This CDR3 is 14 amino acids long. The CDR3 DNA reads as TGTGCCAGCAATCTCCTCCAGGGAAACACTGAAGCTTTCTTT. Translation gives CASNLLQGNTEAFF.

The chain links TRBV9 to TRBJ2-1; 7 nucleotides align to TRBD1. V shed 0 bases and J 6 bases; nucleotides not matched to a gene: 3. CDR1 and CDR2 from the germline V gene are SGDLS and YYNGEE. The CDR3 runs 14 residues. The CDR3: CASSVVQGSNEQFF. The CDR3 DNA reads as TGTGCCAGCAGCGTAGTACAGGGGAGCAATGAGCAGTTCTTC.

This chain uses TRBV29-1 with TRBJ2-2; tentatively, D is TRBD1 (6 bases). The V and J ends lost 4 bases and 4 bases respectively, with 13 bases between them. CDR3 length: 14 residues. Per germline, CDR1 SQVTM and CDR2 ANQGSEA. The CDR3 loop reads CSVAGAIGTGELFF. Here the CDR3 DNA reads TGCAGCGTTGCAGGGGCGATAGGCACCGGGGAGCTGTTTTTT.

The chain recombines TRBV27 with TRBJ2-7; 9 bases are a match to TRBD1. Trimming removed 2 bases from V and 2 bases from J; junction bases left unmatched: 4. The CDR3 consists of 15 residues. Per germline, CDR1 MNHEY and CDR2 SMNVEV (reference sequence). The CDR3 region is CASSLLGQGPYEQYF. The CDR3 DNA is TGTGCCAGCAGTTTACTGGGACAGGGCCCCTACGAGCAGTACTTC.

The V and J genes are TRBV25-1 and TRBJ2-1; D remains ambiguous. This CDR3 contains 12 residues. Trimming removed 6 bases at V and 3 bases at J, with 6 bases between. Germline loops: CDR1 MGHDK, CDR2 SYGVNS. The CDR3 is CASRSDYNEQFF. The CDR3 DNA is TGTGCCAGCAGGTCGGACTACAATGAGCAGTTCTTC.

This chain links TRBV5-6 with TRBJ2-7; maybe TRBD2 (5 bases). This CDR3 comprises 14 residues. In germline, CDR1 is SGHDT, CDR2 YYEEEE. Trimming took off 6 bases at V and 2 bases at J, with 15 bases between the two ends. The CDR3 region has the DNA TGTGCCAGCACCCTTAGCGCTAGTCCCTACGAGCAGTACTTC. Translated: CASTLSASPYEQYF.

This chain's CDR3 is CASSHRGGEYEQYF. CDR3 nucleotide sequence: TGTGCCAGCAGCCACCGGGGGGGTGAGTACGAGCAGTACTTC. The rearrangement links TRBV13 to TRBJ2-7; TRBD2 matches at 8 bases. Germline CDR1 reads PRHDT; CDR2 reads FYEKMQ (reference sequence). The CDR3 extends over 14 amino acids. Germline trimming cut 5 bases from V and 4 bases from J; bases unmatched to any gene: 7.

The chain recombines TRBV4-1 with TRBJ1-2; no definite D call. The CDR3 totals 18 residues. Germline V gene sequence: CDR1 MGHRA, CDR2 YSYEKL. The germline V and J ends were trimmed by 2 bases and 5 bases, with 24 bases remaining between them. The CDR3 DNA is TGCGCCAGCAGCCAAACCACCGGAGGAGGGCTATCAGAATATGGCTACACCTTC. Translated, it gives CASSQTTGGGLSEYGYTF.